Each of the 16 T cell receptor beta chains below was sequenced from the same sample in a study of T cells in Graves' hyperthyroidism and ophthalmopathy. TCR beta CDR3 sequences were amplified from RNA transcripts. Carried out on the TCR CDR3, a first-round RT-PCR used the HTBI primer set. TCRdb redid the calling of the multiplex PCR reads with MiXCR, one entry per CDR3 protein. There are a few hundred thousand distinct CDR3 sequences in the sample; roughly 14% occur only once, and 10% to 15% lies in the top ten. The sequenced sample consisted of blood. These TCRs come from a woman in her forties with Graves' hyperthyroidism that later progressed to Graves' ophthalmopathy.

This clonotype has a count of ten or more. CDR3 protein: CAQTRVAYGYTF. The CDR3 nucleotides read TGTGCCCAAACCAGGGTTGCCTATGGCTACACCTTC. V and J are TRBV30 and TRBJ1-2, with D maybe TRBD1 (5 bases). The V gene's germline CDR1 is GTSNPN and CDR2 SVGIG (reference sequence). There are 12 residues in the CDR3. V was pared by 8 bases and J by 4 bases, with 14 bases between.

The sample holds many counts of this clonotype. The chain links TRBV29-1 to TRBJ2-5, with TRBD2 identical over 10 bases. The CDR3 has 14 amino acids. Trimming at V came to 3 bases and at J to 5 bases, leaving 6 bases not matched to a gene. CDR1 SQVTM and CDR2 ANQGSEA come from the germline V gene. The CDR3 loop reads CSVDGAGGPETQYF. The DNA of the CDR3 is TGCAGCGTTGACGGAGCGGGAGGGCCGGAGACCCAGTACTTC.

This clonotype showed up many times. The chain couples TRBV12-3 or TRBV12-4 to TRBJ1-2; possibly TRBD1 for D (5 bases). V was pared by 2 bases and J by 8 bases, with 15 bases between. CDR3 size: 14 residues. The DNA of the CDR3 is TGTGCCAGCAGTTTAAGAAGGGGCGGGGACGGCTACACCTTC. Residues: CASSLRRGGDGYTF.

This clonotype was seen repeatedly, ten times or more. The chain joins TRBV18 to TRBJ2-5; 14 bases are a match to TRBD2. The CDR3 has 17 residues. CDR1 and CDR2 (germline): KGHSH, LQKENI. After removal of 1 base from V and 4 bases from J, the junction contained 5 bases not matched to a gene. The CDR3 DNA is TGTGCCAGCTCACCACTCGGACTAGCGGGAGGCCCAGAGACCCAGTACTTC. It is translated as CASSPLGLAGGPETQYF.

This clonotype has a count of ten or more. The CDR3 region has the DNA TGTGCCAGCAGCTTTCCTAGCGGGAGGACCTACGAGCAGTACTTC. It codes for CASSFPSGRTYEQYF. The chain couples TRBV5-5 to TRBJ2-7, with 11 bases matching TRBD2. CDR1 SGHKS and CDR2 YYEKEE come from the germline V gene (reference sequence). The CDR3 is made up of 15 amino acids. The ends lost 2 bases at V and 2 bases at J; junction bases unmatched: 3.

This clonotype appeared many times. The V call is TRBV3-1, the J call TRBJ2-3; D is perhaps TRBD2 (6 bases). CDR1 is LGHDT, CDR2 YNNKEL, per germline (reference sequence). This CDR3 region has 16 residues. V lost 3 bases to trimming and J lost 2 bases, with 15 bases between them. The CDR3 region is CASSQDSGATTDTQYF. The CDR3 DNA is TGTGCCAGCAGCCAGGATAGCGGAGCTACCACAGATACGCAGTATTTT.

This clonotype was detected ten times or more. The rearrangement joins TRBV7-8 to TRBJ1-6, with D possibly being TRBD1 (6 bases). The V end lost 1 base, the J end lost 7 bases, and 11 bases lay between the germline ends. Germline V gene sequence: CDR1 SGHVS, CDR2 FQNEAQ. CDR3 length: 15 residues. Here the CDR3 reads CASSLDGGGNSPLHF. The CDR3 DNA is TGTGCCAGCAGCTTAGATGGGGGCGGAAATTCACCCCTCCACTTT. Based on the CDR3 plus reference TRBV7-8 and TRBJ1-6, the full variable domain is GAGVSQSPRYKVAKRGQDVALRCDPISGHVSLFWYQQALGQGPEFLTYFQNEAQLDKSGLPSDRFFAERPEGSVSTLKIQRTQQEDSAVYLCASSLDGGGNSPLHFGNGTRLTVT.

As to this clonotype: A read error may be the cause here, since a much bigger clone is one base away. The rearrangement joins TRBV4-1 to TRBJ2-3; D is perhaps TRBD2 (7 bases). Germline CDR1 is MGHRA and CDR2 is YSYEKL. The CDR3 contains 14 residues. The CDR3 loop reads CASSQAGGADTKYF. The CDR3 DNA reads TGCGCCAGCAGCCAAGCTGGGGGGGCGGATACGAAGTATTTT.

The chain uses TRBV28 and TRBJ2-7; maybe TRBD2 (5 bases). V lost 5 bases and J 9 bases, leaving 20 bases between the germline ends. Germline V CDR1 and CDR2: MDHEN, SYDVKM. The CDR3 has 14 residues. CDR3 DNA: TGTGCCAGCAGTCCGATTAGCGCCTCCTTTAGGCAGTACTTC. Translating gives CASSPISASFRQYF.

This clonotype was recorded many times. The chain recombines TRBV3-1 with TRBJ1-2, with a possible D match to TRBD1 (6 bases). The germline gives CDR1 LGHDT, CDR2 YNNKEL (reference sequence). The CDR3 has 18 residues. V gave up 2 bases and J gave up 8 bases, with 27 bases separating them. In nucleotides, the CDR3 is TGTGCCAGCAGCCAAATTTTGGACCGGGACAACTTTTATAAAGGCTACACCTTC. It translates to CASSQILDRDNFYKGYTF.

This clonotype was counted ten times or more. V usage is TRBV28 and J usage is TRBJ1-1; no clear D. Germline CDR1 is MDHEN and CDR2 is SYDVKM. The CDR3 consists of 11 residues. Trimming took 6 bases from V and 5 from J, leaving 7 bases between them. CDR3 loop: CASSSLTEAFF. CDR3 nucleotide sequence: TGTGCCAGCAGCTCCCTGACTGAAGCTTTCTTT.

This clonotype was seen many times. The chain joins TRBV12-3 or TRBV12-4 to TRBJ1-6; possible D gene TRBD1, 5 bases. The CDR3 has 14 residues. Deletions cut 2 bases from V and 8 bases from J, with 10 bases between. The CDR3 coding sequence is TGTGCCAGCAGTTTAACGGGAGGGGATTCACCCCTCCACTTT. This gives the protein CASSLTGGDSPLHF.

This clonotype was counted only a few times. The V gene is TRBV7-2, the J gene TRBJ2-3; D unresolved. The CDR3 consists of 14 residues. Germline V gives CDR1 SGHTA, CDR2 FQGNSA. The germline V and J ends were trimmed by 5 bases and 4 bases, with 13 bases remaining between them. CDR3: CASSRSSLADTQYF. As DNA, the CDR3 is TGTGCCAGCAGCCGGTCGTCCCTGGCAGATACGCAGTATTTT.

The sample holds many counts of this clonotype. This rearrangement joins TRBV7-3 to TRBJ2-6; D is unresolved. Germline loops: CDR1 SGHTA, CDR2 FQGTGA. This CDR3 is built from 12 residues. V was pared by 6 bases and J by 4 bases, with 4 bases between. CDR3 in amino acids: CASREGANVLTF. The CDR3 nucleotides are TGTGCCAGCAGGGAAGGGGCCAACGTCCTGACTTTC. The variable domain in full, completed from reference TRBV7-3 and TRBJ2-6, reads GAGVSQTPSNKVTEKGKYVELRCDPISGHTALYWYRQSLGQGPEFLIYFQGTGAADDSGLPNDRFFAVRPEGSVSTLKIQRTERGDSAVYLCASREGANVLTFGAGSRLTVL.

This clonotype was seen at least ten times. V usage is TRBV5-6 and J usage is TRBJ2-1; 7 bases align to TRBD2. The CDR3 length is 17 residues. CDR1 is SGHDT, CDR2 YYEEEE, per germline. The V gene end was trimmed by 4 bases and the J gene end by 6 bases; junction bases not matched to a gene: 16. CDR3: CASSQGASGQLGNEQFF. The DNA of the CDR3 is TGTGCCAGCAGCCAAGGAGCTAGCGGCCAGTTGGGCAATGAGCAGTTCTTC.

This clonotype was detected only a few times. The V and J genes are TRBV28 and TRBJ2-1, with 7 bases fitting TRBD2. Germline lookup yields CDR1 MDHEN and CDR2 SYDVKM. The CDR3 loop spans 13 amino acids. J gave up 8 bases and V 2 bases, and 3 bases lay outside the gene matches. CDR3 bases: TGTGCCAGCAGTTTAAACCTAGCGGATGAGCAGTTCTTC. Translating gives CASSLNLADEQFF.